A selection of T cell receptor beta chains follows, all from one sample in a study of tumor-infiltrating lymphocytes in oesophageal squamous cell carcinoma. TCRdb reanalysed the PCR reads using MiXCR and keeps one entry per CDR3 protein. The sample shows tens of thousands of distinct CDR3 sequences, about a third of them seen only once. The material sequenced was esophageal tumor tissue. Receptors were obtained from a female donor with esophageal squamous cell carcinoma. CDR3s include the opening cysteine and the closing phenylalanine or tryptophan.

V gene,J gene,CDR3 protein
TRBV28,TRBJ2-1,CASSWGQAYNEQFF
TRBV5-6,TRBJ2-5,CASSLSQQETQYF
TRBV10-3,TRBJ1-1,CAIRGTGTNTEAFF
TRBV5-4,NA,CASSPRGLGGETQYF
TRBV7-9,TRBJ2-3,CASSLDLAGGADTQYF
TRBV19,TRBJ1-5,CASSMAGMQPQHF
TRBV6-5,TRBJ1-6,CASSFGGSNSPLHF
TRBV29-1,NA,CSVATPGETQYF
TRBV7-9,TRBJ2-6,CASSTSLPGANVLTF
TRBV10-2,TRBJ1-1,CASSDMGMTEAFF
TRBV2,TRBJ1-1,CASRPQGNTEAFF
TRBV7-2,TRBJ1-2,CASSTYRGQTNYGYTF
TRBV6-6,TRBJ1-1,CASSYSSWGQREAFF
TRBV15,TRBJ2-6,CATSRERTGISGANVLTF
TRBV7-6,TRBJ2-2,CASSPGTGVAGELFF
TRBV4-2,TRBJ2-1,CASSQRSSGLAGGSQNEQFF
TRBV7-8,TRBJ1-6,CASSLSGAGITSPLHF
TRBV28,TRBJ1-4,CASSHDRGSEKLFF
TRBV5-1,TRBJ2-1,CASSLGVGRSYNEQFF
TRBV19,NA,CAASGGQDNSYEQYF
TRBV6-6,TRBJ2-7,CASSYSATSGSYEQYF
TRBV20-1,TRBJ2-5,CSARRLAGGLQYF
TRBV7-9,TRBJ1-2,CASSLKNYGYTF
TRBV5-6,TRBJ1-5,CASSSGQGAPQPQHF
TRBV2,TRBJ2-5,CASLGTADNNSPLHF
TRBV18,TRBJ1-4,CASSQGRSQNEKLFF
TRBV7-2,TRBJ1-2,CASSLVRANYGYTF
TRBV10-3,TRBJ2-7,CAISEYSGKREQYF
TRBV6-5,TRBJ2-1,CASKGIKGGSDTQFF
TRBV5-1,TRBJ2-7,CASTETGGNYEQYF
TRBV6-6,NA,CASRKWGQERGEQFF
TRBV15,TRBJ2-1,CATSRELRQYNEQFF
TRBV7-2,TRBJ2-7,CASSLGRVYEQYF
TRBV7-2,TRBJ2-7,CASTLAAGANEQYF
TRBV10-3,TRBJ2-5,CAISDTDRVETQYF
TRBV7-3,TRBJ2-3,CASSLNGLTDTQYF
TRBV7-2,NA,CASSLGWSSYNEQYF
TRBV7-8,NA,CASRSQREGQDNEQFF
TRBV7-4,NA,CASSFGLGVRQETQYF
TRBV7-2,TRBJ2-6,CASSLGRQVALSGANVLTF
TRBV12-3/TRBV12-4,TRBJ2-5,CASRPTWGETQYF
TRBV7-8,NA,CASSSALGSGGNEQYF
TRBV5-6,TRBJ2-7,CASSASYEQYF
TRBV6-8,NA,CASSYTSGGVNEQFF
TRBV7-2,NA,CASSLSREQYF
TRBV28,NA,CASSQGLGAGDTDTQYF
TRBV7-2,NA,CASSPARETQYF
TRBV19,TRBJ1-5,CASSLKTHQPQHF
TRBV10-1,TRBJ1-2,CASPAYKRYTF
TRBV10-3,TRBJ1-2,CATGDSFYGYTF
TRBV5-6,TRBJ2-7,CASSLKTSGAYEQYF
TRBV7-9,TRBJ2-3,CASSLRRGGTDTQYF
TRBV6-6,NA,CASSGTSGSNEQFF